A single sample gave rise to the 10 T cell receptor beta chains below, sequenced in a study of cytomegalovirus exposure and HLA in healthy donors. This PCR relied on a set of 60 Vbeta primers and 13 Jbeta primers. Sequencing was performed with immunoSEQ multiplex PCR; in TCRdb, only in-frame clones are kept and a portion is missing. Of roughly 250,000 clones listed, under 90% are singletons. The sample comprised PBMCs. Receptors were obtained from a girl aged 2 to 9 in good health and CMV-seronegative.

This chain links TRBV29-1 with TRBJ2-1, with 9 nucleotides matching TRBD1. The V gene's germline CDR1 is SQVTM and CDR2 ANQGSEA. The J segment lost 10 bases and the V segment lost 6 bases, leaving 19 bases of the junction unmatched. CDR3 size: 16 residues. The DNA for the CDR3 is TGCAGCGTCGTTAACAGGGGGCTAGGGGTCTCTAGGGAGCAGTTCTTC. This translates into CSVVNRGLGVSREQFF.

This clone was picked up one time. The gene calls are TRBV6-5 and TRBJ1-1; D ambiguous. This CDR3 contains 14 residues. Trimming pared 4 bases from V and 2 bases from J, leaving 11 bases between. Looked up from germline, CDR1 is MNHEY and CDR2 is SVGAGI. CDR3 protein: CASSFGVTNTEAFF. As DNA, the CDR3 is TGTGCCAGCAGTTTCGGGGTAACTAACACTGAAGCTTTCTTT.

The gene calls are TRBV29-1 and TRBJ2-3; the D gene is possibly TRBD2 (5 bases). This CDR3 is built from 16 residues. Looked up from germline, CDR1 is SQVTM and CDR2 is ANQGSEA. Trimming took 1 base from V and 2 from J, leaving 16 bases between them. CDR3 coding DNA: TGCAGCGTTGAAGGTCTAGCAGGAGACCTCACAGATACGCAGTATTTT. Residues: CSVEGLAGDLTDTQYF.

The V call is TRBV10-1, the J call TRBJ2-7, with 9 bases lining up with TRBD2. This CDR3 has 17 amino acids. V lost 3 bases and J lost 4; bases outside the gene matches: 13. Germline-derived CDR1 and CDR2 are WNHNN and SYGVQD (reference sequence). In DNA form, the CDR3 reads TGCGCCAGCAGTGAAGGTTCGGGCGGGAGGGGGGGATACGAGCAGTACTTC. Residues: CASSEGSGGRGGYEQYF.

V is TRBV28 and J is TRBJ1-1; 10 bases are a match to TRBD1. The V gene's germline CDR1 is MDHEN and CDR2 SYDVKM. The CDR3 contains 15 residues. The V gene end was trimmed by 7 bases and the J gene end by 4 bases; junction bases not matched to a gene: 9. The CDR3 region is CASTLGGQGSTEAFF. The CDR3, as DNA: TGTGCCAGCACCTTGGGGGGACAGGGGAGCACTGAAGCTTTCTTT. Filled out from reference TRBV28 and TRBJ1-1, the complete variable domain reads DVKVTQSSRYLVKRTGEKVFLECVQDMDHENMFWYRQDPGLGLRLIYFSYDVKMKEKGDIPEGYSVSREKKERFSLILESASTNQTSMYLCASTLGGQGSTEAFFGQGTRLTVV.

This clone has only a few counts. The chain links TRBV19 to TRBJ2-1, with D possibly TRBD2 on 5 matching bases. CDR1 LNHDA and CDR2 SQIVND come from the germline V gene (reference sequence). The CDR3 extends over 14 amino acids. Trimming left V 3 bases short and J 3 bases short, with 9 bases between. The CDR3 DNA follows: TGTGCCAGTAGTATGGTCCGGGACTACAATGAGCAGTTCTTC. It encodes CASSMVRDYNEQFF. Filled out from reference TRBV19 and TRBJ2-1, the complete variable domain reads DGGITQSPKYLFRKEGQNVTLSCEQNLNHDAMYWYRQDPGQGLRLIYYSQIVNDFQKGDIAEGYSVSREKKESFPLTVTSAQKNPTAFYLCASSMVRDYNEQFFGPGTRLTVL.

This rearrangement joins TRBV15 to TRBJ2-3, with TRBD1 as a possible D gene (5 bases). The CDR3 consists of 15 residues. Trimming stripped 8 bases from V and 2 bases from J, with 17 bases between. The germline V gene has CDR1 LNHNV and CDR2 YYDKDF (reference sequence). The CDR3 region has the DNA TGTGCCACCGGAACCAGGGTAATGACCACAGATACGCAGTATTTT. Translation: CATGTRVMTTDTQYF.

Here the CDR3 reads CASTSGTGPFYEQYF. The CDR3 coding sequence is TGTGCCAGCACCTCCGGGACAGGACCCTTCTACGAGCAGTACTTC. The J gene is TRBJ2-7, the V gene TRBV7-9; 8 bases are shared with TRBD1. The J segment lost 3 bases and the V segment lost 7 bases, leaving 11 bases of the junction unmatched. Germline-derived CDR1 and CDR2 are SEHNR and FQNEAQ (reference sequence). This CDR3 is built from 15 residues. The full variable domain, its missing parts supplied by reference TRBV7-9 and TRBJ2-7, is DTGVSQNPRHKITKRGQNVTFRCDPISEHNRLYWYRQTLGQGPEFLTYFQNEAQLEKSRLLSDRFSAERPKGSFSTLEIQRTEQGDSAMYLCASTSGTGPFYEQYFGPGTRLTVT.

This chain connects TRBV5-1 to TRBJ2-1; 8 bases are a match to TRBD1. Per the germline V gene, CDR1 is SGHRS and CDR2 is YFSETQ. V lost 1 base to trimming and J lost 5 bases; unmatched junction nucleotides: 11. The CDR3 sequence is 17 residues long. The CDR3 reads CASSLRGRQGTHNEQFF. CDR3 bases: TGCGCCAGCAGCTTGAGGGGGAGACAGGGGACACACAATGAGCAGTTCTTC. The whole variable domain, filled in from reference TRBV5-1 and TRBJ2-1, reads KAGVTQTPRYLIKTRGQQVTLSCSPISGHRSVSWYQQTPGQGLQFLFEYFSETQRNKGNFPGRFSGRQFSNSRSEMNVSTLELGDSALYLCASSLRGRQGTHNEQFFGPGTRLTVL.

This clone turned up a few times. The V gene is TRBV25-1, the J gene TRBJ1-3, with D unclear. This CDR3 contains 14 residues. V lost 3 bases, J lost 3 bases, and 9 bases lay in between. The germline gives CDR1 MGHDK, CDR2 SYGVNS. DNA for the CDR3: TGTGCCAGCAGTGACCCCCGTTATGGAAACACCATATATTTT. Translating it yields CASSDPRYGNTIYF.